Shown below are 22 T cell receptor delta chains from a single sample sequenced in a study of gamma-delta chains in newborns, infants, children (dated by TCRdb to about 2019). For sequencing, an Illumina MiSeq was employed. TCRdb reanalyzed the public reads with the CATT caller, and identical DNA sequences were merged afterwards. Across this sample there are roughly 5,000 delta-chain clones, with around 3% seen only once. Jointly, the top ten make up approximately 15% of the sample. Sequencing was performed on blood. The receptors originated from a child who was a newborn, infant or young child, either healthy, febrile or measles-vaccinated (not recorded which).

This clone showed up just a few times. The chain is built from TRAV29/DV5 and TRDJ2; 11 bases agree with TRDD3. The V and J ends lost 1 base and 17 bases, in that order; junction bases with no gene match: 16. Germline assignment: CDR1 NSMFDY and CDR2 ISSIKDK. The CDR3 totals 15 residues. Here the CDR3 reads CAASWGIRLTAQIFF. The DNA of the CDR3 is TGTGCAGCAAGCTGGGGGATACGCTTGACAGCACAAATATTCTTT. Complete variable domain (other parts from reference TRAV29/DV5 and TRDJ2): DQQVKQNSPSLSVQEGRISILNCDYTNSMFDYFLWYKKYPAEGPTFLISISSIKDKNEDGRFTVFLNKSAKHLSLHIVPSQPGDSAVYFCAASWGIRLTAQIFFGKGTQLIVEP.

This clone occurred a few times. The protein that TCRdb holds for this DNA derives from a much larger clone and differs from the translated DNA at residue 6, which likely indicates a read error; the protein shown here is translated from the DNA. The genes are TRDV1 and TRDJ2; TRDD3 might be the D (6 bases). The CDR3 totals 14 residues. Germline V CDR1 and CDR2: TSWWSYY, QGS. V lost 3 bases and J 6 bases, leaving 11 bases between the germline ends. Here the CDR3 reads CALGDALGSAQLFF. The DNA of the CDR3 is TGTGCTCTTGGGGATGCACTGGGTTCAGCACAACTCTTCTTT.

On this clone itself: The protein given by TCRdb reflects a much larger clone and differs at residue 11 from this DNA's translation, likely from a read error; the protein shown is the DNA's translation. The genes are TRDV2 and TRDJ2; unclear D gene. Germline CDR1 reads GEAIGNYY; CDR2 reads EKD. V lost 0 bases to trimming and J lost 9 bases, with 16 bases between them. This CDR3 is 15 amino acids long. CDR3: CACDTVTRGRSQLFF. CDR3 bases: TGTGCCTGTGACACCGTTACGCGGGGCCGATCACAACTCTTCTTT.

With respect to this clone: The TCRdb protein, from a much larger clone, departs from this DNA's translation at residue 6, likely by read error; the protein shown derives from the DNA. The rearrangement joins TRDV2 to TRDJ2; D possibly corresponds to TRDD3 (6 bases). Germline assignment: CDR1 GEAIGNYY and CDR2 EKD. The V and J ends lost 1 base and 4 bases respectively, with 9 bases between them. The CDR3 length is 14 residues. The CDR3 DNA reads TGTGCCTGTGACACGTGCTGGGGGACAGCACAACTCTTCTTT. This codes for CACDTCWGTAQLFF.

As to this clone: This DNA's translation and the protein TCRdb lists, from a much larger clone, do not match at residue 13, likely due to a read error; the protein shown is translated from the DNA. The V and J genes are TRDV2 and TRDJ3, with TRDD3 identical over 13 bases. The germline CDR1 and CDR2 sequences are GEAIGNYY and EKD. The CDR3 has 19 residues. In nucleotides, the CDR3 is TGTGCCTGTGACGATACTGGGGGATACGTCACCTGGAACACCCGACAGATGTTTTTC. Protein: CACDDTGGYVTWNTRQMFF.

Only a few counts were recorded for this clone. The TCRdb record carries a much larger clone's protein, which differs from this DNA's translation at residue 11; a read error is the likely cause, and the protein listed here is the DNA translation. V is TRDV2 and J is TRDJ3; tentative D call: TRDD3 (5 bases). With 3 bases removed from V and 3 bases from J, the gap between germline ends came to 20 bases. Germline V gives CDR1 GEAIGNYY, CDR2 EKD. This CDR3 comprises 19 residues. DNA for the CDR3: TGTGCCTGTGACCCGAAGGGGGTTTCCATATACTGGGACACCCGACAGATGTTTTTC. This codes for CACDPKGVSIYWDTRQMFF.

Note on this clone: A much larger clone lies a single base off, so this may be a read error. V is TRDV1 and J is TRDJ2; 9 nucleotides line up with TRDD3. V shed 3 bases and J 0 bases; nucleotides not matched to a gene: 17. The CDR3 runs 21 residues. Germline V gene data show CDR1 as TSWWSYY and CDR2 as QGS. The CDR3 loop is CALGDLFLLGDKCALTAQLFF. The CDR3 DNA follows: TGTGCTCTTGGGGACCTTTTCCTTTTGGGGGATAAATGTGCTTTGACAGCACAACTCTTCTTT.

To note about this clone: Being one base from a much bigger clone, this may be a read error. The chain couples TRDV2 to TRDJ3; tentatively, D is TRDD3 (5 bases). The CDR3 extends over 19 amino acids. The V gene's germline CDR1 is GEAIGNYY and CDR2 EKD. The CDR3 DNA reads as TGTGCCTGTGACAGAGAAAGGCCCACTAGCTCCTGGGACACCCGACAGACGTTTTTC. Translating gives CACDRERPTSSWDTRQTFF.

This clone was counted between two and nine times. A read error is likely here: a far larger clone is one base away. Other DNA sequences within the sample encode an identical CDR3. The chain employs TRDV2 and TRDJ3; D not resolved. This CDR3 is built from 18 residues. Germline-derived CDR1 and CDR2 are GEAIGNYY and EKD. The V and J ends lost 3 bases and 0 bases respectively, with 14 bases between them. The CDR3 DNA is TGTGCCTGTGACCCCTTAACTCCGCACTCCTGGGACACCCGACAGATGTTTTTC. Translated: CACDPLTPHSWDTRQMFF.

This clone has just a few counts. Translating this DNA gives a protein that differs at residue 3 from the TCRdb one, which belongs to a much larger clone; a read error is likely, and the protein shown is this translation. The J gene is TRDJ2, the V gene TRDV3; 8 bases align to TRDD3. The J segment lost 0 bases and the V segment lost 5 bases, leaving 8 bases of the junction unmatched. Germline-derived CDR1 and CDR2 are TVYSNPD and GDNSRS (reference sequence). This CDR3 comprises 15 residues. The chain's CDR3 is CAALGDPPLTAQLFF. The CDR3 DNA reads TGTGCCGCCCTGGGGGACCCCCCTTTGACAGCACAACTCTTCTTT.

A word on this clone: A much larger clone differs by one base, so this may be a read error. The same CDR3 is also encoded by other DNA sequences in this sample. This chain uses TRDV1 with TRDJ1, with 10 nucleotides matching TRDD3. The CDR3 spans 20 residues. The germline V gene encodes CDR1 TSWWSYY and CDR2 QGS. Trimming removed 3 bases from V and 0 bases from J; junction bases left unmatched: 16. Here the CDR3 DNA reads TGTGCTCTTGGGGAGCTTAGGGCCCGTACTGGGGGATCCAACACCGATAAACTCATCTTT. The encoded protein is CALGELRARTGGSNTDKLIF.

This clone came up a few times. This likely came from a read error, as a far larger clone is one base away. The same CDR3 arises from other DNA sequences in this sample as well. The rearrangement links TRDV2 to TRDJ1, with 9 bases matching TRDD3. The CDR3 totals 19 residues. With 0 bases clipped from V and 0 bases from J, the junction kept 13 bases outside the gene matches. Looked up from germline, CDR1 is GEAIGNYY and CDR2 is EKD. CDR3: CACDTDSTGGYSYTDKLIF. CDR3 in DNA: TGTGCCTGTGACACCGATTCTACAGGGGGATACTCCTACACCGATAAACTCATCTTT.

A few counts support this clone. A much more abundant neighbour one base away suggests this may be a read error. The chain recombines TRDV2 with TRDJ3, with 13 bases fitting TRDD3. The CDR3 runs to 21 residues. The germline CDR1 and CDR2 sequences are GEAIGNYY and EKD. CDR3 amino acids: CACDTVLGDTRSSWGTRQTFF. CDR3 bases: TGTGCCTGTGACACTGTACTGGGGGATACGCGCAGCTCCTGGGGCACCCGACAGACGTTTTTC.

This clone appeared a few times. A much larger clonotype is one base distant, so this may be a read error. The sample carries other DNA sequences with the same CDR3. This chain links TRDV2 with TRDJ2; D is ambiguous. Germline V gene lookup returns CDR1 GEAIGNYY and CDR2 EKD. V lost 6 bases and J 2 bases, leaving 15 bases between the germline ends. There are 15 residues in the CDR3. The CDR3 region has the DNA TGTGCCTGTCAAGCGAGTCATGCCTTGACAGCACAACTCTTCTTT. Protein: CACQASHALTAQLFF.

This clone has more than one count but fewer than ten. This DNA's translation differs at residue 9 from TCRdb's protein, which comes from a much larger clone; a read error is likely, and the protein shown is translated from the DNA. V gene TRDV2 combines with J gene TRDJ1; 10 bases agree with TRDD3. The CDR3 extends over 15 amino acids. Germline V gives CDR1 GEAIGNYY, CDR2 EKD. V was pared by 0 bases and J by 4 bases, with 4 bases of the junction left unmatched. The DNA for the CDR3 is TGTGCCTGTGACACCTACTGGGGGATGCGCGATAAACTCATCTTT. It codes for CACDTYWGMRDKLIF.

As for this clone: The protein TCRdb gives is from a much larger clone and does not agree with this DNA's translation at residue 13, likely a read error; the protein shown here comes from the DNA. The J gene is TRDJ2, the V gene TRDV3, with D tentatively TRDD3 (6 bases). Germline CDR1 and CDR2: TVYSNPD and GDNSRS (reference sequence). The CDR3 has 20 amino acids. V shed 4 bases and J shed 1 base, with 31 bases lying between them. The CDR3 coding sequence is TGTGCCTCTCAGGGGGCCGGGGGGACGATTACTCACTGTTTGACAGCACAACTCTTCTTT. It encodes CASQGAGGTITHCLTAQLFF.

A word on this clone: This may come from a read error, since a much larger clone is one base off. Other DNA sequences within the sample encode an identical CDR3. V is TRAV29/DV5 and J is TRDJ1; 8 positions agree with TRDD3. CDR3 length: 18 residues. The V and J ends lost 0 bases and 1 base, in that order; junction bases with no gene match: 14. Germline V gene sequence: CDR1 NSMFDY, CDR2 ISSIKDK. CDR3 DNA sequence: TGTGCAGCAAGCGCTCTCCTAAGAAGGGGATACAGCACCGATAAACTCATCTTT. The encoded protein is CAASALLRRGYSTDKLIF.

Within the sample, this clone is medium-sized (0.01 to 0.1%). This rearrangement joins TRDV3 to TRDJ2; TRDD3 agrees at 9 bases. Germline V lookup: CDR1 TVYSNPD, CDR2 GDNSRS (reference sequence). Losses at the gene ends were 0 bases for V and 1 base for J; bases not matched to a gene: 12. The length of the CDR3 is 18 residues. This CDR3 is CAFRSGGYSPILTAQLFF. The DNA for the CDR3 is TGTGCCTTTAGGTCCGGGGGATACTCCCCCATTTTGACAGCACAACTCTTCTTT.

Points on this clone: Germline is not matched at one junction end, which may reflect a read error. This CDR3 is CARDTVDLPGDKGKLIF. CDR3 coding DNA: TGTGCCCGTGACACCGTCGATCTCCCGGGGGATAAAGGTAAACTCATCTTT. The chain recombines TRDV2 with TRDJ1; 8 positions agree with TRDD3. The CDR3 extends over 17 amino acids. Germline V gene data show CDR1 as GEAIGNYY and CDR2 as EKD.

Notes on this clone: The protein given by TCRdb reflects a much larger clone and differs at residue 3 from this DNA's translation, likely from a read error; the protein shown is the DNA's translation. The rearrangement links TRDV3 to TRDJ2; the D gene is possibly TRDD2 (5 bases). Trimming took off 3 bases at V and 7 bases at J, with 24 bases between the two ends. CDR3 size: 16 residues. The germline V gene encodes CDR1 TVYSNPD and CDR2 GDNSRS (reference sequence). The CDR3 reads CALSRRFTPMRAQLFF. For the CDR3, the DNA is TGTGCCTTGAGTAGGAGATTTACTCCTATGAGAGCACAACTCTTCTTT.

Only a few counts were recorded for this clone. This likely reflects a read error, since a far larger clone is one base away. This sample includes further DNA sequences coding for the same CDR3. This chain links TRDV2 with TRDJ2; 10 positions agree with TRDD3. This CDR3 contains 16 residues. The germline CDR1 and CDR2 sequences are GEAIGNYY and EKD. V trimming: 1 base; J trimming: 4 bases; junction bases outside the gene matches: 5. The CDR3: CACDTGGIRGTAQLFF. In nucleotides, the CDR3 is TGTGCCTGTGACACGGGGGGGATACGCGGGACAGCACAACTCTTCTTT.

This clone is labeled medium-sized (0.01 to 0.1%). The rearrangement uses TRDV2 and TRDJ3; TRDD3 agrees at 13 bases. The length of the CDR3 is 20 residues. Germline CDR1 is GEAIGNYY and CDR2 is EKD. V lost 3 bases and J lost 0; bases outside the gene matches: 7. The CDR3 DNA sequence: TGTGCCTGTGACTCCAGTACTGGGGGATACGTCTCCTGGGACACCCGACAGATGTTTTTC. It translates to CACDSSTGGYVSWDTRQMFF.